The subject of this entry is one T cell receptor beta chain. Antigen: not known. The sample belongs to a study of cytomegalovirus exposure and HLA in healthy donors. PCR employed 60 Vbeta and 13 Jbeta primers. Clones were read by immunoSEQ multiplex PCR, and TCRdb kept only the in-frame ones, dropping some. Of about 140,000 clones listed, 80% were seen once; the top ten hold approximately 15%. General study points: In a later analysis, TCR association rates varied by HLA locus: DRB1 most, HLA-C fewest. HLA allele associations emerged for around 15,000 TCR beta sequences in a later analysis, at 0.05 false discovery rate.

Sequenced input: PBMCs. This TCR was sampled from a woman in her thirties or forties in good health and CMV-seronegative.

The CDR3 sequence is CASSSTSFGGYGYTF. The CDR3, as DNA: TGTGCCAGCAGTTCAACGAGTTTTGGGGGGTATGGCTACACCTTC. The chain carries TRBV9 and TRBJ1-2; D perhaps matches TRBD1 (5 bases). Deletions cut 5 bases from V and 5 bases from J, with 19 bases between. The V gene's germline CDR1 is SGDLS and CDR2 YYNGEE. This CDR3 has 15 residues.